The clone carrying this TCR beta chain was seen a few times. Its antigen is not known. This sample is drawn from a study of T cell responses to AZD1222 COVID-19 vaccine. Study-wide results and limits: Among those given AZD1222, only five or six were seropositive at baseline. With two AZD1222 doses given, Spike-specific TCR breadth and depth both rose. White British ancestry dominated among donors, who included more females, and clonal diversity was possibly underestimated.

Trimming took off 0 bases at V and 4 bases at J, with 12 bases between the two ends. Germline CDR1 and CDR2: LGHDT and YNNKEL (reference sequence). This CDR3 is built from 15 residues. The method was immunoSEQ multiplex PCR; TCRdb's version includes in-frame clones alone and lacks a portion of them. Of 130,000 or so clones listed, roughly 84% are singletons. The input for sequencing was peripheral blood, taken on day 0 of AZD1222 vaccination. This TCR came from an adult in good health. The J gene is TRBJ2-5, the V gene TRBV3-1 (or the pseudogene TRBV3-2); D ambiguous. In DNA, the CDR3 is TGTGCCAGCAGCCAAGACCCCTCTCCCGGAGAGACCCAGTACTTC. Its translation: CASSQDPSPGETQYF.